The clone carrying this T cell receptor beta chain showed up just a few times. This sample was included in a study of identical twins. Trimming cost V 0 bases and J 4 bases, with 15 bases left between them. There are 15 residues in the CDR3. The germline V gene encodes CDR1 DFQATT and CDR2 SNEGSKA (reference sequence). One entry per CDR3 protein results from TCRdb running MiXCR on the 5' RACE reads. In the table there are hundreds of thousands of distinct CDR3 sequences, roughly 20% of which are singletons. This sample also belongs to another study, concerning T cells expressing NK-cell markers.

The sequenced material came from PBMCs. V and J are TRBV20-1 and TRBJ2-5; the D is unclear. This sequence originates from a young woman in good health. The chain's CDR3 is CSARDQETLTETQYF. The CDR3 region has the DNA TGCAGTGCTAGAGATCAGGAGACCCTTACAGAGACCCAGTACTTC.